This TCR beta chain was sequenced during a study of cytomegalovirus exposure and HLA in healthy donors. Study-wide points: The classifier, whose performance was assessed in both the original and validation cohorts, reportedly diagnosed cytomegalovirus status with high specificity and sensitivity.

In the case of this clone: Its specificity is not known.

The primer mix had 60 Vbeta and 13 Jbeta primers. Sequencing used immunoSEQ multiplex PCR; TCRdb keeps in-frame clones, though not all of them. This table has about 110,000 clones, under 85% appearing once. The CDR3 loop spans 15 amino acids. Trimming stripped 1 base from V and 7 bases from J, with 17 bases between. Germline V CDR1 and CDR2: SGHTA, FQGNSA. The rearrangement links TRBV7-2 to TRBJ2-7, with D possibly being TRBD2 (5 bases). The sequence came from a man aged 40-49 years in good health and CMV-seronegative. The sample consisted of PBMCs. The CDR3 DNA reads as TGTGCCAGCAGCTTAGTCGCAGGATTCTCGGGAGAGCAGTACTTC. It specifies CASSLVAGFSGEQYF.